The 27 T cell receptor beta chains given below trace back to one sample, sequenced in a study of T cells after yellow fever vaccination (dated by TCRdb to between 2017 and 2020). Read against the paper, the sample's treatment or condition label means: live attenuated yellow fever vaccine strain. Library creation used 5' RACE. Sequencing used an Illumina HiSeq 2500. The raw public reads went through TCRdb reprocessing: fastp at Q25, MiXCR clone calling, in-frame beta chains kept. Rows are combined by CDR3 protein, so each entry shows the most common genes and DNA. The sample contains hundreds of thousands of distinct CDR3 sequences, roughly 12% of them found a single time. Over 12% of the sample belongs to the ten largest clones. This sample comprised PBMCs, obtained on the day of the yellow fever booster vaccination. Receptors were obtained from a man aged 30-40 years who received the YFV17D yellow fever vaccine.

This clonotype showed up many times. The chain combines TRBV7-7 with TRBJ2-1; a weak D match, TRBD2 (5 bases). CDR1 is SSHAT and CDR2 is FNYEAQ in the germline V gene (reference sequence). V was clipped by 4 bases and J by 5 bases, with 15 bases between them. The CDR3 has 15 amino acids. The CDR3 nucleotides read TGTGCCAGCAGCTCCCTCGGCGGGCTTAACAATGAGCAGTTCTTC. This translates into CASSSLGGLNNEQFF.

This chain links TRBV27 with TRBJ2-7, with 7 nucleotides matching TRBD1. In germline, CDR1 is MNHEY, CDR2 SMNVEV (reference sequence). V trimming: 3 bases; J trimming: 4 bases; junction bases outside the gene matches: 3. The CDR3 is 13 residues long. CDR3 sequence reads: CASSFGTDYEQYF. The CDR3 nucleotides read TGTGCCAGCAGTTTCGGGACAGATTACGAGCAGTACTTC.

The chain employs TRBV7-8 and TRBJ2-7; 7 nucleotides agree with TRBD2. The CDR3 totals 12 residues. Per germline, CDR1 SGHVS and CDR2 FQNEAQ. V was pared by 6 bases and J by 10 bases, with 9 bases of the junction left unmatched. CDR3 in amino acids: CASRGGVGQQYF. DNA of the CDR3: TGTGCCAGCAGGGGAGGGGTGGGCCAACAGTACTTC.

This clonotype showed up just a few times. The chain combines TRBV7-2 with TRBJ1-2; D unclear. Germline lookup yields CDR1 SGHTA and CDR2 FQGNSA. The CDR3 spans 14 residues. Deletions cut 5 bases from V and 2 bases from J, with 12 bases between. The CDR3 here is CASSPAGSNYGYTF. CDR3 DNA: TGTGCCAGCAGCCCAGCCGGGTCAAACTATGGCTACACCTTC.

This chain joins TRBV27 and TRBJ2-4; no clear D. The CDR3 extends over 13 amino acids. V was shortened by 4 bases and J by 7 bases, with 11 bases between the two germline ends. The V gene's germline CDR1 is MNHEY and CDR2 SMNVEV (reference sequence). The DNA for the CDR3 is TGTGCCAGCAGTTCGACCAACCCCAACATTCAGTACTTC. It translates to CASSSTNPNIQYF.

This chain links TRBV6-2 or TRBV6-3 with TRBJ2-3, with D tentatively TRBD1 (5 bases). In germline, CDR1 is MNHEY, CDR2 SVGEGT. CDR3 size: 14 residues. Trimming stripped 8 bases from V and 2 bases from J, with 14 bases between. The CDR3, as DNA: TGTGCCAGCGGGGCTGAGCGTATCACAGATACGCAGTATTTT. Its translation is CASGAERITDTQYF.

This clonotype was counted many times. This sequence joins TRBV7-9 and TRBJ1-2, with D uncertain. The CDR3 is 13 residues long. V lost 7 bases, J lost 3 bases, and 12 bases lay in between. Germline assignment: CDR1 SEHNR and CDR2 FQNEAQ (reference sequence). DNA for the CDR3: TGTGCCAGCACACGGGCTGGCTACTATGGCTACACCTTC. This gives the protein CASTRAGYYGYTF.

This clonotype was seen a handful of times. CDR3 amino acids: CASSGDSNPNTEAFF. CDR3 DNA: TGTGCCAGCAGCGGCGACAGCAACCCGAACACTGAAGCTTTCTTT. This rearrangement joins TRBV5-4 to TRBJ1-1, with a tentative D call TRBD1 (5 bases). Germline lookup yields CDR1 SGHNT and CDR2 YYREEE (reference sequence). The germline V and J ends were trimmed by 4 bases and 1 base, with 14 bases remaining between them. The CDR3 runs to 15 residues.

This clonotype was observed at least ten times. The rearrangement joins TRBV4-3 to TRBJ2-7; possible D gene TRBD1, 6 bases. The V end lost 2 bases, the J end lost 0 bases, and 8 bases lay between the germline ends. The CDR3 has 14 amino acids. CDR1 and CDR2 from the germline V gene are LGHNA and YSLEER. The chain's CDR3 is CASSQRTASYEQYF. The CDR3 coding sequence is TGCGCCAGCAGCCAACGGACAGCCTCCTACGAGCAGTACTTC.

This clonotype came up a few times. The chain employs TRBV18 and TRBJ2-7; the D gene is possibly TRBD1 (6 bases). Trimming removed 1 base at V and 4 bases at J, with 11 bases between. The CDR3 extends over 14 amino acids. Per germline, CDR1 KGHSH and CDR2 LQKENI. The CDR3 is CASSPQGDLYEQYF. In DNA form, the CDR3 reads TGTGCCAGCTCACCACAGGGGGACCTTTACGAGCAGTACTTC.

There are a few counts of this clonotype. The rearrangement uses TRBV20-1 and TRBJ2-3; TRBD2 matches 8 bases. Looked up from germline, CDR1 is DFQATT and CDR2 is SNEGSKA (reference sequence). Trimming cost V 3 bases and J 1 base; bases outside gene matches: 6. CDR3 length equals 15 residues. DNA for the CDR3: TGCAGTGCTAGTCGCGGACTAGCACGCACAGATACGCAGTATTTT. It yields the protein CSASRGLARTDTQYF.

A few counts support this clonotype. V gene TRBV14 combines with J gene TRBJ2-7, with 9 bases identical to TRBD2. Germline values: CDR1 SGHDN, CDR2 FVKESK. The CDR3 runs 15 residues. V lost 4 bases to trimming and J lost 5 bases; unmatched junction nucleotides: 9. Written as DNA, the CDR3 is TGTGCCAGCAGCCGTAGCGGGGGTTCGTTCCACGAGCAGTACTTC. Amino acid sequence: CASSRSGGSFHEQYF.

This chain joins TRBV6-5 and TRBJ2-7; D remains unclear. The V gene lost 6 bases and the J gene lost 7 bases, with 13 bases spanning the gap. Germline loops: CDR1 MNHEY, CDR2 SVGAGI. The CDR3 is made up of 12 amino acids. CDR3 sequence reads: CASSPVTGEQYF. The CDR3 region has the DNA TGTGCCAGCAGCCCCGTGACCGGTGAGCAGTACTTC.

This clonotype has just one count. The chain couples TRBV7-9 to TRBJ1-1; TRBD1 aligns across 11 bases. Germline V CDR1 and CDR2: SEHNR, FQNEAQ (reference sequence). CDR3 length: 13 amino acids. After removal of 5 bases from V and 10 bases from J, the junction contained 6 bases not matched to a gene. The CDR3 DNA is TGTGCCAGCAGCCCGGGACAGGGGGAATCAGCTTTCTTT. The encoded protein is CASSPGQGESAFF.

CDR3 protein: CASSLEGVSGTQYF. The CDR3 nucleotides read TGTGCCAGCAGCTTGGAGGGTGTGTCGGGGACCCAGTACTTC. This chain uses TRBV5-5 with TRBJ2-5; D uncertain. Germline V lookup: CDR1 SGHKS, CDR2 YYEKEE (reference sequence). The CDR3 covers 14 residues. Trimming stripped 0 bases from V and 7 bases from J, with 13 bases between.

This clonotype showed up just a few times. This chain links TRBV6-1 with TRBJ1-2; TRBD1 matches at 11 bases. V dropped 1 base and J dropped 4; count of bases not matched to a gene: 2. The CDR3 is made up of 15 amino acids. The germline V gene encodes CDR1 MNHNS and CDR2 SASEGT. The CDR3 DNA is TGTGCCAGCAGTGAAGGGACAGGGGGCGGCTATGGCTACACCTTC. Translation: CASSEGTGGGYGYTF.

V usage is TRBV5-1 and J usage is TRBJ2-5; 7 bases are shared with TRBD1. In germline, CDR1 is SGHRS, CDR2 YFSETQ. V trimming: 4 bases; J trimming: 5 bases; junction bases outside the gene matches: 5. There are 13 residues in the CDR3. CDR3 nucleotides: TGCGCCAGCAGCCACGACAGGGTGGAGACCCAGTACTTC. This encodes CASSHDRVETQYF.

This clonotype showed up just a few times. The V call is TRBV7-9, the J call TRBJ1-5; the D gene is possibly TRBD1 (5 bases). The CDR3 contains 16 residues. V lost 5 bases and J lost 4, with 18 bases in between. Per germline, CDR1 SEHNR and CDR2 FQNEAQ (reference sequence). CDR3 nucleotide sequence: TGTGCCAGCAGCCCTTCCGGGACGGATCTTAATCAGCCCCAGCATTTT. This gives the protein CASSPSGTDLNQPQHF.

This clonotype appeared a single time. V and J are TRBV20-1 and TRBJ1-5; no clear D gene. The germline V gene has CDR1 DFQATT and CDR2 SNEGSKA (reference sequence). Trimming took off 3 bases at V and 8 bases at J, with 14 bases between the two ends. The CDR3 runs 13 residues. DNA of the CDR3: TGCAGTGCTAGGAGTGTCCTTAAGGAGCCCCAGCATTTT. Translation: CSARSVLKEPQHF.

The V and J genes are TRBV29-1 and TRBJ1-1; the D gene is possibly TRBD1 (5 bases). This CDR3 region has 12 residues. V shed 7 bases and J shed 6 bases, with 15 bases lying between them. CDR1 is SQVTM, CDR2 ANQGSEA, per germline. The CDR3 loop is CSAGHLPAEAFF. The CDR3 DNA reads TGCAGCGCTGGACATCTTCCGGCTGAAGCTTTCTTT. The variable domain in full, with the rest retrieved from reference TRBV29-1 and TRBJ1-1, is SAVISQKPSRDICQRGTSLTIQCQVDSQVTMMFWYRQQPGQSLTLIATANQGSEATYESGFVIDKFPISRPNLTFSTLTVSNMSPEDSSIYLCSAGHLPAEAFFGQGTRLTVV.

This clonotype came up a few times. The V call is TRBV15, the J call TRBJ2-1; 8 bases are shared with TRBD1. Trimming at V came to 0 bases and at J to 13 bases, leaving 8 bases not matched to a gene. The germline gives CDR1 LNHNV, CDR2 YYDKDF (reference sequence). The CDR3 consists of 14 residues. In nucleotides, the CDR3 is TGTGCCACCAGCAGAGATGATCCCGGGACAGGACAGTTCTTC. Its protein product is CATSRDDPGTGQFF.

This clonotype was observed a handful of times. The J gene is TRBJ1-6, the V gene TRBV10-1; no clear D gene. The CDR3 is 13 residues long. The germline gives CDR1 WNHNN, CDR2 SYGVQD (reference sequence). V was cut by 4 bases and J by 8 bases, with 9 bases left in between. The CDR3 region is CASSARRDSPLHF. For the CDR3, the DNA is TGCGCCAGCAGTGCACGGAGAGATTCACCCCTCCACTTT.

There are a few counts of this clonotype. The rearrangement links TRBV9 to TRBJ2-2; D gene ambiguous. The CDR3 has 14 residues. Germline loops: CDR1 SGDLS, CDR2 YYNGEE. Trimming took 10 bases from V and 0 from J, leaving 13 bases between them. CDR3 residues: CASEKQTNTGELFF. The CDR3 bases are TGTGCCTCGGAGAAACAGACGAACACCGGGGAGCTGTTTTTT.

The J gene is TRBJ2-2, the V gene TRBV20-1, with TRBD2 matching over 10 bases. Germline V gene data show CDR1 as DFQATT and CDR2 as SNEGSKA (reference sequence). The CDR3 has 14 residues. J gave up 6 bases and V 2 bases, and 3 bases lay outside the gene matches. The chain's CDR3 is CSARSGRGAGELFF. CDR3 sequence (DNA): TGCAGTGCTAGAAGCGGGAGGGGGGCCGGGGAGCTGTTTTTT.

This clonotype was counted between two and nine times. This chain links TRBV11-1 with TRBJ2-1; 9 bases line up with TRBD2. The V gene's germline CDR1 is SGHAT and CDR2 FQDESV (reference sequence). The CDR3 extends over 18 amino acids. The V gene end was trimmed by 0 bases and the J gene end by 10 bases; junction bases not matched to a gene: 16. CDR3 protein: CASSLAKGTKREVGEQFF. The CDR3 bases are TGTGCCAGCAGCTTAGCTAAAGGGACTAAGCGGGAGGTAGGAGAGCAGTTCTTC.

This clonotype occurred a few times. The chain is built from TRBV7-8 and TRBJ2-2; tentative D call: TRBD1 (5 bases). With 5 bases removed from V and 5 bases from J, the gap between germline ends came to 12 bases. Germline CDR1 reads SGHVS; CDR2 reads FQNEAQ. The CDR3 runs to 14 residues. The CDR3 DNA follows: TGTGCCAGCAGCCATCAAAGGGGAACCGGGGAGCTGTTTTTT. Translating gives CASSHQRGTGELFF.

The chain combines TRBV20-1 with TRBJ2-6; no clear D gene. Germline assignment: CDR1 DFQATT and CDR2 SNEGSKA (reference sequence). V was cut by 5 bases and J by 2 bases, with 10 bases left in between. The CDR3 consists of 14 residues. CDR3 nucleotide sequence: TGCAGTGCTTGGGTTGGAGCTGGGGCCAACGTCCTGACTTTC. It translates to CSAWVGAGANVLTF.